This is a list of T cell receptor beta chains from one sample in a study of shared clonotypes between healthy human individuals. Profiling relied on immunoSEQ multiplex PCR, and the TCRdb table lists in-frame clones only, not all of them. Among hundreds of thousands of clones listed, 95% to 97% were seen once. The material sequenced was naive CD8+ T cells sorted from blood. The receptors shown here come from a woman younger than 45 in good health. The CDR3 runs from the conserved cysteine through the conserved F or W. D genes are given only for firm matches. The size entry is marked missing in some rows and otherwise reads once, few, many or a size class.

>TRBJ2-3|NA|TRBD2|TRBV11-2
CASSLAPSGPTDTQYF
TGTGCCAGCAGCTTAGCCCCTAGCGGGCCCACAGATACGCAGTATTTT
>TRBJ2-7|NA|NA|TRBV27
CASRAGTAFSYEQYF
TGTGCCAGCAGGGCGGGGACGGCTTTCTCCTACGAGCAGTACTTC
>TRBJ2-2|NA|TRBD1|TRBV5-1
CASSGDRQNTGELFF
TGCGCCAGCAGTGGGGACAGACAGAACACCGGGGAGCTGTTTTTT
>TRBJ2-1|NA|NA|TRBV14
CASSLGWGVEQFF
TGTGCCAGCAGCCTTGGCTGGGGTGTTGAGCAGTTCTTC
>TRBJ1-4|NA|NA|TRBV11-2
CASSLQTHSTNEKLFF
TGTGCCAGCAGCTTACAGACACATTCAACTAATGAAAAACTGTTTTTT
>TRBJ2-7|NA|TRBD1|TRBV2
CASSEPDRVYEQYF
TGTGCCAGCAGTGAACCGGACAGGGTCTACGAGCAGTACTTC
>TRBJ1-1|NA|NA|TRBV27
CASSPGFGANTEAFF
TGTGCCAGCAGTCCTGGATTCGGGGCGAACACTGAAGCTTTCTTT
>TRBJ1-1|NA|NA|TRBV5-3
CARRTDRRLNTEAFF
TGTGCCAGAAGAACAGATCGGAGACTGAACACTGAAGCTTTCTTT
>TRBJ2-2|NA|TRBD2|TRBV28
CASSRLKALSGSFGELFF
TGTGCCAGCAGTCGCCTAAAGGCGCTTAGCGGGAGTTTCGGGGAGCTGTTTTTT
>TRBJ1-5|NA|NA|TRBV28
CASSSPLIRSNQPQHF
TGTGCCAGCAGTTCACCATTGATCCGTAGCAATCAGCCCCAGCATTTT
>TRBJ1-5|NA|NA|TRBV7-9
CASTSPPGIDQPQHF
TGTGCCAGCACCTCCCCCCCGGGCATCGACCAGCCCCAGCATTTT
>TRBJ1-1|NA|NA|TRBV11-1
CASSLAEGDPPEAFF
TGTGCCAGCAGCTTAGCGGAGGGTGATCCTCCTGAAGCTTTCTTT
>TRBJ2-5|NA|TRBD2|TRBV2
CASSPGLVIGNQETQYF
TGTGCCAGCAGTCCGGGACTAGTGATTGGGAACCAAGAGACCCAGTACTTC
>TRBJ1-2|NA|TRBD1|TRBV28
CASSFHTGVDYGYTF
TGTGCCAGCAGTTTCCACACAGGGGTGGACTATGGCTACACCTTC
>TRBJ2-3|NA|NA|TRBV27
CASSLLAGDTQYF
TGTGCCAGCAGTTTATTAGCTGGCGATACGCAGTATTTT
>TRBJ2-1|once|NA|TRBV4-1
CASSPRLALQNNEQFF
TGCGCCAGCAGCCCACGGCTGGCTTTGCAGAACAATGAGCAGTTCTTC
>TRBJ2-7|NA|TRBD2|TRBV6-1
CASSEAREGPLSYEQYF
TGTGCCAGCAGTGAAGCGAGGGAGGGCCCTCTATCCTACGAGCAGTACTTC
>TRBJ1-1|NA|NA|TRBV9
CASSGPRFGGEAFF
TGTGCCAGCAGCGGACCCCGATTTGGAGGCGAAGCTTTCTTT
>TRBJ2-7|NA|TRBD2|TRBV5-1
CASSLGLGLAKYEQYF
TGCGCCAGCAGCCTGGGGTTGGGACTAGCGAAGTACGAGCAGTACTTC
>TRBJ2-1|NA|TRBD2|TRBV29-1
CSVEDLGGVNEQFF
TGCAGCGTTGAAGACCTCGGGGGGGTCAATGAGCAGTTCTTC
>TRBJ1-5|NA|NA|TRBV27
CASSFLGGGQPQHF
TGTGCCAGCAGTTTCTTAGGGGGGGGACAGCCCCAGCATTTT
>TRBJ2-1|NA|TRBD2|TRBV27
CASRLAGPYNEQFF
TGTGCCAGCAGGCTAGCGGGCCCCTACAATGAGCAGTTCTTC
>TRBJ2-7|NA|TRBD2|TRBV19
CASSTISGSTWYEQYF
TGTGCCAGTAGTACGATTAGCGGGAGCACTTGGTACGAGCAGTACTTC
>TRBJ1-5|NA|NA|TRBV27
CASSLRAGFGQPQHF
TGTGCCAGCAGTTTACGAGCAGGGTTTGGCCAGCCCCAGCATTTT
>TRBJ2-1|once|NA|TRBV11-3
CASSLGYGNSKNNEQFF
TGTGCCAGCAGCTTAGGATACGGGAACAGTAAAAACAATGAGCAGTTCTTC
>TRBJ1-1|NA|NA|TRBV28
CASSRLGVMNTEAFF
TGTGCCAGCAGCAGATTAGGGGTGATGAACACTGAAGCTTTCTTT
>TRBJ1-5|NA|NA|TRBV13
CASSLDRDQPQHF
TGTGCCAGCAGCTTAGACAGGGATCAGCCCCAGCATTTT
>TRBJ2-1|NA|TRBD2|TRBV5-1
CASSLGATSGPYNEQFF
TGCGCCAGCAGCTTGGGTGCCACTAGCGGGCCCTACAATGAGCAGTTCTTC
>TRBJ2-5|NA|NA|TRBV27
CASSLEGPQETQYF
TGTGCCAGCAGTTTGGAGGGCCCCCAAGAGACCCAGTACTTC
>TRBJ2-7|NA|NA|TRBV5-1
CASSLATGYEQYF
TGCGCCAGCAGCTTGGCGACGGGTTACGAGCAGTACTTC
>TRBJ2-7|once|TRBD1|TRBV27
CASSLSPGTGVFGEQYF
TGTGCCAGCAGTTTATCCCCCGGGACAGGGGTGTTTGGCGAGCAGTACTTC
>TRBJ2-3|NA|TRBD2|TRBV27
CASSLRLAGDTQYF
TGTGCCAGCAGTCTCCGACTAGCGGGAGATACGCAGTATTTT
>TRBJ2-1|NA|NA|TRBV7-9
CASSLASNEQFF
TGTGCCAGCAGCTTGGCTAGCAATGAGCAGTTCTTC
>TRBJ1-5|NA|NA|TRBV4-1
CASSQARADPTNQPQHF
TGCGCCAGCAGCCAAGCCAGGGCGGACCCGACTAATCAGCCCCAGCATTTT
>TRBJ2-2|NA|NA|TRBV10-2
CASSLADLKNTGELFF
TGCGCCAGCAGTTTAGCGGATCTAAAGAACACCGGGGAGCTGTTTTTT
>TRBJ1-1|NA|TRBD1|TRBV13
CARNSGTGTIF
TGTGCCCGAAATTCCGGGACAGGGACGATATTT
>TRBJ2-7|once|NA|TRBV10-3
CAISEGGRPYEQYF
TGTGCCATCAGTGAAGGGGGTCGCCCCTACGAGCAGTACTTC
>TRBJ2-1|NA|NA|TRBV10-3
CAISLGVIRDYNEQFF
TGTGCCATCAGCCTAGGCGTGATTAGGGATTACAATGAGCAGTTCTTC
>TRBJ1-2|NA|TRBD1|TRBV19
CASSAGGQGNNYGYTF
TGTGCCAGTAGTGCAGGGGGACAGGGAAATAACTATGGCTACACCTTC
>TRBJ1-3|NA|TRBD1|TRBV19
CASRTRDRAGNTIYF
TGTGCCAGTAGGACCCGGGACAGAGCTGGAAACACCATATATTTT
>TRBJ2-7|NA|TRBD2|TRBV27
CASSLSAGGTYEQYF
TGTGCCAGCAGTTTATCGGCGGGAGGGACCTACGAGCAGTACTTC
>TRBJ2-7|NA|NA|TRBV5-4
CASSFTGYEQYF
TGTGCCAGCAGCTTCACAGGCTACGAGCAGTACTTC
>TRBJ1-1|NA|TRBD1|TRBV28
CASSLRSDRGWTEAFF
TGTGCCAGCAGTTTACGTTCGGACAGGGGATGGACTGAAGCTTTCTTT
>TRBJ2-7|NA|NA|TRBV27
CASSLYPGPYEQYF
TGTGCCAGCAGTTTATATCCAGGTCCCTACGAGCAGTACTTC
>TRBJ2-3|NA|TRBD2|TRBV9
CASNGAGGADTQYF
TGTGCCAGCAACGGGGCGGGAGGCGCAGATACGCAGTATTTT
>TRBJ2-5|NA|NA|TRBV5-4
CASSLEREETQYF
TGTGCCAGCAGTCTCGAAAGGGAGGAGACCCAGTACTTC
>TRBJ1-1|NA|NA|TRBV7-9
CASSPRTGNTEAFF
TGTGCCAGCAGCCCCCGGACGGGGAACACTGAAGCTTTCTTT
>TRBJ2-2|NA|NA|TRBV7-9
CASSFSPGNTGELFF
TGTGCCAGCAGCTTTTCCCCTGGGAACACCGGGGAGCTGTTTTTT
>TRBJ2-2|NA|TRBD2|TRBV5-4
CASSGTSGRVYPGELFF
TGTGCCAGCAGCGGGACTAGCGGGAGGGTTTACCCCGGGGAGCTGTTTTTT
>TRBJ2-7|NA|TRBD1|TRBV6-4
CASSDSFQGQGAYEQYF
TGTGCCAGCAGTGACTCATTCCAGGGACAGGGGGCCTACGAGCAGTACTTC